This TCR beta chain was obtained from a study of T cell repertoires in cytomegalovirus infection. Study-level background: A matching HLA type, together with CMV infection, was signaled by public TCR beta signatures.

The CDR3 is 13 amino acids. Germline assignment: CDR1 LNHDA and CDR2 SQIVND (reference sequence). The V end was cut by 3 bases, the J end by 0 bases, with 3 bases between. Study observations and caveats: Pooled public TCR beta family frequency picked out CMV carriers with the relevant HLA. What dominated the ex vivo response were HLA-C-restricted CMV-specific TCR beta clonotypes.

This clonotype occurred once. The antigen is unknown. TCRdb analysed the reads with MiXCR anew, one entry per CDR3 protein. The repertoire consists of about 150,000 distinct CDR3 sequences, with around 32% occurring once and the leading ten covering 45% to 60%. This TCR was sampled from a human donor in good health (CMV status not recorded). Some clones in this sample may be carry-over from other donors' samples. The J gene is TRBJ1-3, the V gene TRBV19; D is ambiguous. The sequenced sample was CD8+ T cells from cultured PBMCs, obtained from culture after CMV antigen stimulation. This chain's CDR3 is CASSMGSGNTIYF. The CDR3 region has the DNA TGTGCCAGTAGTATGGGCTCTGGAAACACCATATATTTT.